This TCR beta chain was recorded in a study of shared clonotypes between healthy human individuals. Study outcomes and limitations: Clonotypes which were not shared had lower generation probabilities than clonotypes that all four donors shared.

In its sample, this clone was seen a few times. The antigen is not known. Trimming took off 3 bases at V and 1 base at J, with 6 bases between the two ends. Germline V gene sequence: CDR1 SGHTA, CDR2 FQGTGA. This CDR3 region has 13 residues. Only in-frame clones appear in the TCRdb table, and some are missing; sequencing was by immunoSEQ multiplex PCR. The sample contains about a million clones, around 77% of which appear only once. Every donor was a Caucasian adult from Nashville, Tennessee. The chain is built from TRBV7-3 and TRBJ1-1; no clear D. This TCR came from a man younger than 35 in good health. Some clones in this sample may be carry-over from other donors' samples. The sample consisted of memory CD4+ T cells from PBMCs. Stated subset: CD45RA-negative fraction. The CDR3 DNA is TGTGCCAGCAGCTTCGAAGAGAACACTGAAGCTTTCTTT. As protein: CASSFEENTEAFF.